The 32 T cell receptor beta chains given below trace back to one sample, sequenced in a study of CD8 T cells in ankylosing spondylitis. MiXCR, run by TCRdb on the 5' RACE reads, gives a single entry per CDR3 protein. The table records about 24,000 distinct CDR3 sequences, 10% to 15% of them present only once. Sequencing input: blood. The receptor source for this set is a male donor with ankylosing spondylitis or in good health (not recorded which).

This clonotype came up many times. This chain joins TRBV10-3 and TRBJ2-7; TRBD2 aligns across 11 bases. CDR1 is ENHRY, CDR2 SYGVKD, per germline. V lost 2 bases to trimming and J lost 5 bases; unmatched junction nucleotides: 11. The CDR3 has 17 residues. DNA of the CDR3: TGTGCCATCAGTGAGACGGCTAGCGGGGGGAAAAATGACGAGCAGTACGTC. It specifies CAISETASGGKNDEQYV.

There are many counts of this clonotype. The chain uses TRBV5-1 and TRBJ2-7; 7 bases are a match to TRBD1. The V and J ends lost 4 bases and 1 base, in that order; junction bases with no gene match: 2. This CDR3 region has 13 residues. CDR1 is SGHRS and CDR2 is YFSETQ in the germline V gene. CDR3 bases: TGCGCCAGCAGCCTACAGGGGTCCTACGAGCAGTACTTC. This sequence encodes CASSLQGSYEQYF. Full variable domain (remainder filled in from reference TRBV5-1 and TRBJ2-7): KAGVTQTPRYLIKTRGQQVTLSCSPISGHRSVSWYQQTPGQGLQFLFEYFSETQRNKGNFPGRFSGRQFSNSRSEMNVSTLELGDSALYLCASSLQGSYEQYFGPGTRLTVT.

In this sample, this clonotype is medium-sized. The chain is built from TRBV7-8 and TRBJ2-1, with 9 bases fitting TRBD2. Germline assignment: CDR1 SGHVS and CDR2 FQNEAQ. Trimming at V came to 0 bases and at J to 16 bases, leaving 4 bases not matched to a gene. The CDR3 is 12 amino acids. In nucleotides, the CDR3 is TGTGCCAGCAGCTTAGCGCCGGGACTAGCATTCTTC. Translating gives CASSLAPGLAFF.

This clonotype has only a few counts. Written as DNA, the CDR3 is TGTGCCAGCAGCCAAGGATACAGAAGCACCGGGGAGCTGTTTTTT. Translating it yields CASSQGYRSTGELFF. V and J are TRBV3-1 and TRBJ2-2, with D unclear. V dropped 1 base and J dropped 4 bases, with 10 bases sitting between them. Germline V gene lookup returns CDR1 LGHDT and CDR2 YNNKEL (reference sequence). The CDR3 sequence is 15 residues long.

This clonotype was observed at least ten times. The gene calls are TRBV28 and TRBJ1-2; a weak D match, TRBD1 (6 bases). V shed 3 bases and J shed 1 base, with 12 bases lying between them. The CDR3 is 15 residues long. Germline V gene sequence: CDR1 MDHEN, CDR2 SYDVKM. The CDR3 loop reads CASSLGGGDNYGYTF. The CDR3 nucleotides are TGTGCCAGCAGTTTGGGGGGGGGCGATAACTATGGCTACACCTTC.

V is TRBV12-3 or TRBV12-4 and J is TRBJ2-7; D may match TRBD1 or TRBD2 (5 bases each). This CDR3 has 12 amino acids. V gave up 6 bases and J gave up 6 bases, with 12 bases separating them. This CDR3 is CASSWGRSEQYV. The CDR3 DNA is TGTGCCAGCAGCTGGGGACGGTCCGAGCAGTACGTC.

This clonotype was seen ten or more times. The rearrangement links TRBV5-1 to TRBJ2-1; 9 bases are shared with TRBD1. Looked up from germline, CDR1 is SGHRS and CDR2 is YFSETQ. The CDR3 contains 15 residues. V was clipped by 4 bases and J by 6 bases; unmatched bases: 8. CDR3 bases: TGCGCCAGCAGCCAACTACAGGGGGCGCGCAATGAGCAGTTCTTC. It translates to CASSQLQGARNEQFF.

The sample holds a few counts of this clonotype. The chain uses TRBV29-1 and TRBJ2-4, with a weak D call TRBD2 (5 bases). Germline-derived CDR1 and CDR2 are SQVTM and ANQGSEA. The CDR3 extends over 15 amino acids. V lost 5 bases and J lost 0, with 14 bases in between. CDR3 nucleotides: TGCAGCGTTACGTTGCAGCGGATAGCCAAAAACATTCAGTACTTC. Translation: CSVTLQRIAKNIQYF.

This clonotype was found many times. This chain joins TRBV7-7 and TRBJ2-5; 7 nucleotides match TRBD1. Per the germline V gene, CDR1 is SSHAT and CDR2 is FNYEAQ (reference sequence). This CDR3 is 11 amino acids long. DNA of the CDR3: TGTGCTAGTGGGACAGAAGAGACCCAGTACTTC. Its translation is CASGTEETQYF.

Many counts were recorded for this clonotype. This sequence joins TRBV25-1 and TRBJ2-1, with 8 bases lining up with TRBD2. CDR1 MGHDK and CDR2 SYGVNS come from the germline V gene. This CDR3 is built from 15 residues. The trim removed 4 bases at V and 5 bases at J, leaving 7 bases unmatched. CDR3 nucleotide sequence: TGTGCCAGCAGTGCCTACACTAGCGGAGACAATGAGCAGTTCTTC. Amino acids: CASSAYTSGDNEQFF.

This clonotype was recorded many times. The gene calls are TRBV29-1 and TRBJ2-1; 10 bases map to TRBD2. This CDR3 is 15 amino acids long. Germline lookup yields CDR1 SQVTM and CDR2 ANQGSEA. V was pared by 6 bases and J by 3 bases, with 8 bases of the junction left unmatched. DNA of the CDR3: TGCAGCGTGTCCTCGGGACTAGCGTACTACAATGAGCAGTTCTTC. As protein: CSVSSGLAYYNEQFF.

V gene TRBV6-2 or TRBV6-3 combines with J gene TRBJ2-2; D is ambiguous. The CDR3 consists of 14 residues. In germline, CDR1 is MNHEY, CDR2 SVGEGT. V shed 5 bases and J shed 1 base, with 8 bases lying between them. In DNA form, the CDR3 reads TGTGCCAGCAGTCAGGCCGAGAACACCGGGGAGCTGTTTTTT. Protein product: CASSQAENTGELFF.

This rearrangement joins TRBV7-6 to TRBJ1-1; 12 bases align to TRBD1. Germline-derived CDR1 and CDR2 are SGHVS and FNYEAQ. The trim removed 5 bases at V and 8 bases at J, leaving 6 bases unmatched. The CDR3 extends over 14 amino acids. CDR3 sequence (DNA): TGTGCCAGCAGCCGTCCCGGGACAGGGGGCGAAGCTTTCTTT. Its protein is CASSRPGTGGEAFF. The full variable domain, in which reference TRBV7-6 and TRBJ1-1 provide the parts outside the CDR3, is GAGVSQSPRYKVTKRGQDVALRCDPISGHVSLYWYRQALGQGPEFLTYFNYEAQQDKSGLPNDRFSAERPEGSISTLTIQRTEQRDSAMYRCASSRPGTGGEAFFGQGTRLTVV.

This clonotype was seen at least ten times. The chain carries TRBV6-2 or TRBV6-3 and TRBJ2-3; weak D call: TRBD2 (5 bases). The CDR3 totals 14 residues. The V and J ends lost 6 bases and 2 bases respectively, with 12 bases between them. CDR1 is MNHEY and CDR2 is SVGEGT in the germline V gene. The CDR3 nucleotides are TGTGCCAGCAGCCCTGGACTGTCCACAGATACGCAGTATTTT. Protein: CASSPGLSTDTQYF.

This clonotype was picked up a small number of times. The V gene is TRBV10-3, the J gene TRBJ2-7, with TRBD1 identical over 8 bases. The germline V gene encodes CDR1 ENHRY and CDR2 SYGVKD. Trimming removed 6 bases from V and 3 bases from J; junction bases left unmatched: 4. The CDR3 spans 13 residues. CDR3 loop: CAISATGGYEQYF. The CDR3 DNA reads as TGTGCCATCAGCGCAACAGGGGGCTACGAGCAGTACTTC.

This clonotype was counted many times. CDR3 DNA sequence: TGTGCCAGCAGCTTCAGTGGGGGGGGGACAGACACCTTCTATGGCTACACCTTC. Protein sequence: CASSFSGGGTDTFYGYTF. The rearrangement joins TRBV7-2 to TRBJ1-2; 7 bases align to TRBD1. The CDR3 has 18 amino acids. Germline CDR1 reads SGHTA; CDR2 reads FQGNSA. The J segment lost 4 bases and the V segment lost 3 bases, leaving 17 bases of the junction unmatched. Combining the CDR3 with reference TRBV7-2 and TRBJ1-2 gives the whole variable domain GAGVSQSPSNKVTEKGKDVELRCDPISGHTALYWYRQSLGQGLEFLIYFQGNSAPDKSGLPSDRFSAERTGGSVSTLTIQRTQQEDSAVYLCASSFSGGGTDTFYGYTFGSGTRLTVV.

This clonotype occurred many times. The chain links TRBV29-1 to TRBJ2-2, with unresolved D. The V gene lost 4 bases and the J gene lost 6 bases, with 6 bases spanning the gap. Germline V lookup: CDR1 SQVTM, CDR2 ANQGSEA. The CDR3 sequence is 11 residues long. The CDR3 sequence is CSVGRAGELFF. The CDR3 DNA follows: TGCAGCGTTGGACGGGCCGGGGAGCTGTTTTTT.

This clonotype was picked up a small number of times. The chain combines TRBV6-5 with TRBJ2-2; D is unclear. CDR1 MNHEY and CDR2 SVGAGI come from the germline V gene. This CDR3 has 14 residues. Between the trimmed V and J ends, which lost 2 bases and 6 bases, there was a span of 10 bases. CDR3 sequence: CASSYGMSSGELFF. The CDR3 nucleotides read TGTGCCAGCAGTTACGGAATGAGTTCCGGGGAGCTGTTTTTT.

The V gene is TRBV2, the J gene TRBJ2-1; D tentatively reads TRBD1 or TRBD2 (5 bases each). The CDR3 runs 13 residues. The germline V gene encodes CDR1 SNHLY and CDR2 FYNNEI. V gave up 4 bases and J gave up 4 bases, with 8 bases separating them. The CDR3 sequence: CASSGGVYNEQFF. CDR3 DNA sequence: TGTGCCAGCAGTGGAGGGGTATACAATGAGCAGTTCTTC. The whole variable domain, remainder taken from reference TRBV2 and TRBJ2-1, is EPEVTQTPSHQVTQMGQEVILRCVPISNHLYFYWYRQILGQKVEFLVSFYNNEISEKSEIFDDQFSVERPDGSNFTLKIRSTKLEDSAMYFCASSGGVYNEQFFGPGTRLTVL.

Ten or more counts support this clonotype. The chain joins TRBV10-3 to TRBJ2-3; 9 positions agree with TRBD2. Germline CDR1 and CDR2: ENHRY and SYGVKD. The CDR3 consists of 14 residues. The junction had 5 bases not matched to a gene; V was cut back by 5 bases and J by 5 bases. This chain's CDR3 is CAISPGTSQDTQYF. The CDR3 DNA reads TGTGCCATCAGTCCCGGGACTAGCCAAGATACGCAGTATTTT.

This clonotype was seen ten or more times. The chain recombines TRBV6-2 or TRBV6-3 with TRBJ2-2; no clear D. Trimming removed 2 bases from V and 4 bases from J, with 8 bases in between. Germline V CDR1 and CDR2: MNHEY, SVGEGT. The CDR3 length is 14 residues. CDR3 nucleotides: TGTGCCAGCAGTTACGCGTGGACCACCGGGGAGCTGTTTTTT. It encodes CASSYAWTTGELFF.

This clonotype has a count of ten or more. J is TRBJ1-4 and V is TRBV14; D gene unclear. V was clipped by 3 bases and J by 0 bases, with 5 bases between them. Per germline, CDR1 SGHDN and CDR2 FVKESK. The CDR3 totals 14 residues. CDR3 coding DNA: TGTGCCAGCAGCCACCGGACAACTAATGAAAAACTGTTTTTT. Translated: CASSHRTTNEKLFF.

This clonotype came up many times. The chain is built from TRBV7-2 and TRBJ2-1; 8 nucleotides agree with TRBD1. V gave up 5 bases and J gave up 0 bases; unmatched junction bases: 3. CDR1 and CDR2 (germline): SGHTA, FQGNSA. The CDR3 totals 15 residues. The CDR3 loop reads CASSRTGNSYNEQFF. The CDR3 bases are TGTGCCAGCAGCAGGACAGGGAACTCCTACAATGAGCAGTTCTTC. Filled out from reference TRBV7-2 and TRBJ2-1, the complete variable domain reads GAGVSQSPSNKVTEKGKDVELRCDPISGHTALYWYRQSLGQGLEFLIYFQGNSAPDKSGLPSDRFSAERTGGSVSTLTIQRTQQEDSAVYLCASSRTGNSYNEQFFGPGTRLTVL.

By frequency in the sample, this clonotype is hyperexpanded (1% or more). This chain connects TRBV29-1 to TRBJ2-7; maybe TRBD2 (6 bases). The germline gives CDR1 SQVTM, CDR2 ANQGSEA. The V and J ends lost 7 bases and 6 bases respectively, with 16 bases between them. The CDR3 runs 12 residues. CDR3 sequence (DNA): TGCAGCGCCGGGCCCGGGGGAAGCGAGCAGTACTTC. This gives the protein CSAGPGGSEQYF.

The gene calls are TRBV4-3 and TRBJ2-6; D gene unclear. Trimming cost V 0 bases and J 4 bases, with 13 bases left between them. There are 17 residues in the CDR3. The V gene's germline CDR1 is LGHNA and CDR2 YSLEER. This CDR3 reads CASSQEGSVGGANVLTF. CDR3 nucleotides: TGCGCCAGCAGCCAAGAGGGATCGGTGGGGGGGGCCAACGTCCTGACTTTC.

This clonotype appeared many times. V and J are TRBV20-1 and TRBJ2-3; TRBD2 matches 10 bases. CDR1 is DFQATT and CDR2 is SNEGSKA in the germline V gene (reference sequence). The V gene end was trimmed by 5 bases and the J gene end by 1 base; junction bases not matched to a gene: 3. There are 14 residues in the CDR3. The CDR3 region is CSAGGLAGTDTQYF. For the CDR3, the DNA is TGCAGTGCTGGAGGACTAGCGGGCACAGATACGCAGTATTTT.

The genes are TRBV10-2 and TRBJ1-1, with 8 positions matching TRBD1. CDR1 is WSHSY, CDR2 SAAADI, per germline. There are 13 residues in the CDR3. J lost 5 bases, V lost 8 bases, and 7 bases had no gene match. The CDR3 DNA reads TGCGCCAGCGGGGGACAGGCGGGAACTGAAGCTTTCTTT. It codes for CASGGQAGTEAFF.

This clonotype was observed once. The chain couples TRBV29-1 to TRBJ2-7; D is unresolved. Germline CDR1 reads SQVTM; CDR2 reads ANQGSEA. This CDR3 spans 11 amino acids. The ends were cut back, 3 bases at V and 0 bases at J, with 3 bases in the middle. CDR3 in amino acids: CSVDSSYEQYF. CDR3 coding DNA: TGCAGCGTTGACTCCTCCTACGAGCAGTACTTC.

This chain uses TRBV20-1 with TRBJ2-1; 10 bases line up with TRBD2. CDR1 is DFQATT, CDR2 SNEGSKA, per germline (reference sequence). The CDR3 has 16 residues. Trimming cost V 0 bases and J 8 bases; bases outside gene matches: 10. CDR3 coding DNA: TGCAGTGCTAGAGATTTTATGCTAGCGGGAGTGGATGAGCAGTTCTTC. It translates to CSARDFMLAGVDEQFF.

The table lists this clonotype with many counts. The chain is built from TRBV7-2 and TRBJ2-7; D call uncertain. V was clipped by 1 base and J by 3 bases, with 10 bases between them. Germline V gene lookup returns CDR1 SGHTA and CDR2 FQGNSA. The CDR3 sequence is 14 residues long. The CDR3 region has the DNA TGTGCCAGCAGCTTAGAGGTCAGTCTCTACGAGCAGTACTTC. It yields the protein CASSLEVSLYEQYF.

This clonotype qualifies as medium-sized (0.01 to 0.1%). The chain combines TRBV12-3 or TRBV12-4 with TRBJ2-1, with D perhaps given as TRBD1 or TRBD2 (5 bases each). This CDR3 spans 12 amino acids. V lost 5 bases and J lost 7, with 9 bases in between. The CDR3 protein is CASSPGTNEQFF. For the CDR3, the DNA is TGTGCCAGCAGTCCAGGGACGAATGAGCAGTTCTTC.

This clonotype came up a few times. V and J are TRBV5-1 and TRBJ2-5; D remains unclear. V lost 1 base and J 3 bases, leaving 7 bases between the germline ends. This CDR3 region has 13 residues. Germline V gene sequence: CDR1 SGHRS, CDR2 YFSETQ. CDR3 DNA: TGCGCCAGCAGCTTGAGTGGAGAAGAGACCCAGTACTTC. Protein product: CASSLSGEETQYF.